The sequence of this TCR beta chain was determined in a study of identical twins (dated by TCRdb to the mid-2010s). Turning to the overall study: The study deep-sequenced TCR alpha and beta repertoires from monozygotic twins, unrelated adults of various ages and cord blood to test whether fetal clonotypes persist. To rule out contamination, replicate twin experiments were performed at different times with different library preparation protocols.

Every donor in the study was a healthy Caucasian. Three pairs of female monozygotic twins, all aged roughly 18 to 29 years, were included in the twin cohort. CD4+ and CD8+ T cell populations were isolated with positive isolation kits from Invitrogen. The full study reports these points: Zero-insertion analyses could be partly confounded by invariant T cells such as MAIT and iNKT, though diverse VJ usage argued against such confounding for most clonotypes. Fewer insertions were carried by abundant cord blood beta clonotypes, a similar but weaker trend appeared in young adult naive repertoires, and no such trend appeared in memory repertoires. Compared with coincidental sharing between unrelated individuals, out-of-frame TCR alpha sequences shared between twins had an excess of sequences with low generation probability. Conclusions relied on cross-sectional statistical analysis, since the same donors could not be followed over many years. Recombination models systematically underestimated out-of-frame TCR alpha sharing in monozygotic twins but agreed with sharing between unrelated individuals. In beta out-of-frame sequences, excess twin sharing was weaker, because having fewer shared sequences lowered the signal-to-noise ratio.

The CDR1 and CDR2 encoded by the germline V gene are SGDLS and YYNGEE. At the junction V is shortened by 4 bases and J by 1 base, with 12 bases in between. The CDR3 covers 16 residues, taking in both the cysteine and the phenylalanine. Of the read, only the CDR3 DNA is kept; its 48 bases are in frame from base 1. The library was obtained by 5' RACE. TCRdb lists the instrument as Illumina HiSeq 2000. A universal primer binding site was introduced by template switching, and a unique molecular identifier was present in the final cDNA, enabling accurate counting of TCR cDNA molecules. Specific primers in the conserved constant-segment region were used to synthesize first-strand cDNA for the TCR alpha and beta chains. To control for contamination, every cDNA library was double barcoded, receiving both a SMART-Mk sample barcode and Illumina barcodes. TruSeq adapter sequences along with Illumina sample barcodes were introduced in two successive PCR steps. Sequencing of the TCR alpha and beta cDNA libraries was done on the Illumina HiSeq platform using custom primers. From the authors' description of their analysis: Unique molecular identifiers were extracted from raw reads with MiGEC, and CDR3 positions were determined with MiXCR. For each individual, recombination models were inferred using an EM algorithm with the repgenHMM and IGoR tools. The tcR package in R was used for shared clonotype analysis, with sharing normalized by the product of cloneset sizes. To study raw recombination free of thymic and clonal selection effects, out-of-frame nonproductive sequences were analyzed. In-frame beta chains were kept once TCRdb had trimmed the public reads at Q25 with fastp and called clones with MiXCR. Each entry is one CDR3 protein sequence, shown with its most common DNA and genes. These V and J calls are TCRdb output, not the study's own analysis. The sample records about 240,000 distinct CDR3 sequences, about 7.5% of which are singletons. Under 6% of the sample lies in the top ten.

This clonotype was found a few times. Its recognized antigen is unknown. No qualities accompany the bases; no much larger clone lies one base away. These records were also assigned to another study, of yellow fever vaccine responses in identical twins. As the second paper documents: The authors reported that the T cell response to vaccination in identical twins appeared partly convergent and partly personalized. Focusing on identical twins, the study followed the T cell clones that responded to the vaccine, and did so with precision.

The material sequenced was CD8+ T cells sorted from blood. The sequence was collected from a woman aged 18-29 years in good health. The receptor chain draws on TRBV9 and TRBJ2-6, with the D assignment possibly TRBD1 or TRBD2, given 5 matching bases for each. The DNA sequence is TGTGCCAGCAGCACCAGGGAGATGTCTGGGGCCAACGTCCTGACTTTC. This yields the protein CASSTREMSGANVLTF.